This TCR beta chain stems from a study of Graves' ophthalmopathy and Graves' hyperthyroidism. Ten or more counts support this clonotype. Per the germline V gene, CDR1 is SNHLY and CDR2 is FYNNEI. CDR3 length: 16 amino acids. V lost 5 bases and J lost 0; bases outside the gene matches: 5. RNA served as the template for amplifying TCR beta CDR3 regions. Amplification began with first-round RT-PCR using HTBI primers, then second-round multiplex PCR was performed. From the multiplex PCR reads, TCRdb called clonotypes with MiXCR, one entry per CDR3 protein. The sample has over 200,000 distinct CDR3 sequences; around 30% are singletons.

The clonotype comes from a man over 45 with Graves' ophthalmopathy. The V gene is TRBV2, the J gene TRBJ2-5; 11 nucleotides align to TRBD2. Sample: peripheral blood. CDR3 amino acids: CASSNPSGRYQETQYF. DNA for the CDR3: TGTGCCAGCAGTAACCCTAGCGGGAGGTACCAAGAGACCCAGTACTTC.